This T cell receptor beta chain was recovered during a study of T cells in Graves' hyperthyroidism and ophthalmopathy (dated by TCRdb to about 2019). Background on the whole study: Peripheral blood was collected at initial diagnosis, before any treatment. Following sampling, methimazole starting at 30 mg daily was given to hyperthyroidism patients, and high-dose intravenous methylprednisolone was given to ophthalmopathy patients. An independent validation cohort of around 19 hyperthyroidism patients and 15 or so patients who later progressed to ophthalmopathy tested prospective prediction of ophthalmopathy. The paper describes TCR Vbeta CDR3 sequencing of 130 to 150 peripheral blood samples, made up of 40 to 45 ophthalmopathy patients, some 76 hyperthyroidism patients and some 17 progressor patients. The 75 to 100 discovery patients were divided at random into training and test sets in a 7:3 ratio. The study also compared thyroid tissue and blood T-cell repertoires from roughly six Graves' hyperthyroidism patients. To identify distinguishing TCR V-J signatures, a discovery cohort of 90 to 100 patients was used, comprising 40 to 45 with Graves' ophthalmopathy and some 57 with stable Graves' hyperthyroidism.

As to this clonotype: Its antigen is unknown. A junction end diverges from the germline sequence, so it may reflect a read error.

General study outcomes and caveats: No statistical method was used to fix the sample size in advance, and group allocation was not hidden from the investigators. Most expanded thyroid clonotypes (frequency above 0.001) were also detected in blood, a finding suggesting that blood repertoires may reflect thyroid immune responses. In validation, the model predicted progression to ophthalmopathy a median of about 6.5 months before onset, with 70% to 71% sensitivity and roughly 77% specificity. A 13 V-J signature model separated ophthalmopathy from stable hyperthyroidism, with around 90% sensitivity and about 81% specificity in cross-validation and 80%/75% in testing.

The TCR beta CDR3 regions were amplified from RNA transcripts. The TCR CDR3 was subjected to a first round of RT-PCR using the HTBI primer set and the Qiagen OneStep RT-PCR kit. A second multiplex PCR round built the libraries, followed by size selection and purification. Libraries were sequenced paired-end with 100 bp reads on an Illumina HiSeq2000. Processing in the source paper ran as follows. SOAPnuke was used to process the raw data, with reads discarded if the reads contained adapters or uncalled bases, had a mean Phred below 15, or lacked an exact constant-primer or identifier match. COPE v1.2.5 was used to merge the high-quality paired reads, and each unique nucleotide sequence was defined as a clonotype. MiTCR v1.1 was used to align clonotypes to the IMGT TRBV, TRBD and TRBJ reference segments. Analysis was restricted to V-J combinations with a frequency above 0.0001, which covered roughly 99% of repertoires. A TCS score was defined as the ratio of F50 (clonal expansion) to E x V (chaos), with BLOSUM62-based TCRdist applied between CDR3 peptides within each V-J. Welch's t-statistics and random forest reduced 450 to 600 V-J features to about 13, which were used in a naive Bayes classifier (R e1071). TCRdb passed the public sequencing reads through fastp at Q25 and MiXCR, retaining productive beta sequences. Rows with a matching CDR3 protein are joined into one entry that keeps the most common DNA and genes. TCRdb's processing, not the study's, gives the V and J calls here. Across this sample there are about 320,000 distinct CDR3 sequences, with 16% seen only once. The ten largest clones represent approximately 35% of the sample.

The CDR3 contains 16 residues, cysteine and phenylalanine counted. This entry keeps only the CDR3 DNA: 48 bases, framed from base 1. CDR1 is given as DFQATT and CDR2 as SNEGSKA, both from the germline V gene (reference sequence). Graves' hyperthyroidism was defined as stable when no progression to ophthalmopathy occurred over 18 months of follow-up. Hyperthyroidism patients were aged 18 to 65 years and newly diagnosed, with disease duration of less than 2 months. Exclusion was applied to patients with uncontrolled infections, other autoimmune diseases, pregnancy or lactation. Diagnoses were established on the basis of clinical symptoms, serum thyroxine and TRAb, thyroid ultrasound, and orbital computed tomography. PBMCs were isolated from 8 to 10 ml of fresh peripheral blood by Ficoll-Paque density gradient centrifugation. Total RNA was extracted using Trizol reagent, and RNA quality was assessed on an Agilent 2100 Bioanalyzer.

This TCR was recovered from a man aged 25 to 45 with Graves' hyperthyroidism. The source material was blood. The chain was built from TRBV20-1 and TRBJ2-2; perhaps TRBD2 is the D gene, with 5 bases matching. The DNA sequence is as follows: TGCAGTGCTAGAGATCGACGGGCTACGAACACCGGGGAGCGGTTTTTT. It specifies CSARDRRATNTGERFF.